This TCR beta chain was sequenced for a study of T cell responses to AZD1222 COVID-19 vaccine. V was shortened by 3 bases and J by 4 bases, with 12 bases between the two germline ends. The germline V gene has CDR1 MDHEN and CDR2 SYDVKM. The CDR3 spans 14 residues. Clones were read by immunoSEQ multiplex PCR, and TCRdb kept only the in-frame ones, dropping some. The sample lists under 150,000 clones, more than 70% occurring once. Study observations and caveats: Close to half of spike-specific TCRs reportedly recognize unmutated variant regions.

Concerning this clone: Its antigen is unidentified.

V gene TRBV28 combines with J gene TRBJ1-2; no clear D gene. Sequenced here: peripheral blood, sampled on day 0 of AZD1222 vaccination. This receptor was obtained from an adult in good health. The CDR3 DNA reads as TGTGCCAGCAGTTTTATTGAACTCTTCTATGGCTACACCTTC. Protein product: CASSFIELFYGYTF.